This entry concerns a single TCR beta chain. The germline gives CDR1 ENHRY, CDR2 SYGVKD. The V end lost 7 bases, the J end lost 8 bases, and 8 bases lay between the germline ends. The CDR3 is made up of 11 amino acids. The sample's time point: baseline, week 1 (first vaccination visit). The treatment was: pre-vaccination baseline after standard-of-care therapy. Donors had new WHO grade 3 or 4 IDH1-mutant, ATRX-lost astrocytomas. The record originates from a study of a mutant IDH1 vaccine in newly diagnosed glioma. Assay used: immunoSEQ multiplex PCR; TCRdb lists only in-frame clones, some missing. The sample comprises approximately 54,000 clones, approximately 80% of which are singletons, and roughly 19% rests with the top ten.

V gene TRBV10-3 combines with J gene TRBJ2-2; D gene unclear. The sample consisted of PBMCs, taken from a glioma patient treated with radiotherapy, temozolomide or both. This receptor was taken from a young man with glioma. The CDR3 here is CAIKGRGELFF. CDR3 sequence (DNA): TGTGCCATCAAGGGCAGGGGGGAGCTGTTTTTT.